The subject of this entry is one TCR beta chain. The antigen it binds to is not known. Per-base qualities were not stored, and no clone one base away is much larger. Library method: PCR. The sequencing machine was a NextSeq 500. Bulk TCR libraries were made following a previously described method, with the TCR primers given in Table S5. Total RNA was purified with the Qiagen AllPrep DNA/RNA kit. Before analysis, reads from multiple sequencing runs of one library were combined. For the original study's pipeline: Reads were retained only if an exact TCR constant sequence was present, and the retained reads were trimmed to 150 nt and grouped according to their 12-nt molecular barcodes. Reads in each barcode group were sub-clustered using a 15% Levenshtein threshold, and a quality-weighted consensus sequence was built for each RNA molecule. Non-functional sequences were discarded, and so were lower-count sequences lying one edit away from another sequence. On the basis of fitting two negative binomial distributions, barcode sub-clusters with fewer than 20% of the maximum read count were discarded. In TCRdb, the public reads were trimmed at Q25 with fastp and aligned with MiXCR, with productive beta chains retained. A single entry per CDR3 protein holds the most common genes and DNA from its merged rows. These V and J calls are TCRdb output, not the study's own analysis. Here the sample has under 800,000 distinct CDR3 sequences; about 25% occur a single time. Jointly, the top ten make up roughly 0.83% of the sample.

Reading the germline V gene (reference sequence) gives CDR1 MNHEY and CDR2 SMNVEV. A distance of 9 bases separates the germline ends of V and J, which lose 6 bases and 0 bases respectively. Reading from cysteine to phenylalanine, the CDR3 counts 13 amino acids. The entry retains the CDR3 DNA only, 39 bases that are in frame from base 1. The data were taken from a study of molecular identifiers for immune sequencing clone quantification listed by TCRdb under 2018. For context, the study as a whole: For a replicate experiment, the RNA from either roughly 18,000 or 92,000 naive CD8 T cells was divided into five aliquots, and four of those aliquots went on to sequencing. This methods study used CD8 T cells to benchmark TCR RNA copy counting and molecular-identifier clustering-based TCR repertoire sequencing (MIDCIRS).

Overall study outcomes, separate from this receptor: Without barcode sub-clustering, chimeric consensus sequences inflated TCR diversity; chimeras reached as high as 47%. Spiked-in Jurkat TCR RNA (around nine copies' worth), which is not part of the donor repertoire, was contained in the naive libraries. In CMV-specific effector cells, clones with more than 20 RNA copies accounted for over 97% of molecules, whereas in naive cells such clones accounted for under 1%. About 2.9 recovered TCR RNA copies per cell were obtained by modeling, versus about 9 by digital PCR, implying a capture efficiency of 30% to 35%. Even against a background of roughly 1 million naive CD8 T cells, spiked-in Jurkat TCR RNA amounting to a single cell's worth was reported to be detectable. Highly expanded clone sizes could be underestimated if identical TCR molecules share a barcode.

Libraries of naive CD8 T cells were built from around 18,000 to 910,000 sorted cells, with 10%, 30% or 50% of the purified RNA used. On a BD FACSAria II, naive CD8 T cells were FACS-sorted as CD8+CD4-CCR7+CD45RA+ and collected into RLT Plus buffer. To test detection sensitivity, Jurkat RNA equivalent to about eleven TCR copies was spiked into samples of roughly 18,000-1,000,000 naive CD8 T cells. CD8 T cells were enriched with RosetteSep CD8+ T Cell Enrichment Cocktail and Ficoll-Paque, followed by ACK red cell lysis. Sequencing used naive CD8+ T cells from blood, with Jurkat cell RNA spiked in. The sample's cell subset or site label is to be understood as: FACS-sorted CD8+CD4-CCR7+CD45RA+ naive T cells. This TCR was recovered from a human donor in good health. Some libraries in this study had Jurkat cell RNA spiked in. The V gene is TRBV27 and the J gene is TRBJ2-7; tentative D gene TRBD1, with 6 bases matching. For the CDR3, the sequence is CASRPTGSYEQYF. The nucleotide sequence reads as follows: TGTGCCAGCAGGCCGACAGGCTCCTACGAGCAGTACTTC.